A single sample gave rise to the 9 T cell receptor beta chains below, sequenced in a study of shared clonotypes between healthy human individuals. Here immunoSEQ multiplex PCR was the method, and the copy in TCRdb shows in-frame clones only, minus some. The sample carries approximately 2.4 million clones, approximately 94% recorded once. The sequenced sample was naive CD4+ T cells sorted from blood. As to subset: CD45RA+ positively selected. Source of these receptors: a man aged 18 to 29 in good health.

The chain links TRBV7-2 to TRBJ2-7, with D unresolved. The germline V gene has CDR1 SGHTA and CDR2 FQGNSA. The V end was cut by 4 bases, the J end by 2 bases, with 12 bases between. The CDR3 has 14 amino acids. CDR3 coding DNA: TGTGCCAGCAGCTCCGTCGGACGCACCTACGAGCAGTACTTC. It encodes CASSSVGRTYEQYF.

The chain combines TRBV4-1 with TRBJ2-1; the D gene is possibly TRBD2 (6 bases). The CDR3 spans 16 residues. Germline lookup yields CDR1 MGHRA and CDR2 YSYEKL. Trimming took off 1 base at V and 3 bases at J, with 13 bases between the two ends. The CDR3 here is CASSQGGAGLYNEQFF. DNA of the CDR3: TGCGCCAGCAGCCAAGGTGGGGCGGGGCTCTACAATGAGCAGTTCTTC.

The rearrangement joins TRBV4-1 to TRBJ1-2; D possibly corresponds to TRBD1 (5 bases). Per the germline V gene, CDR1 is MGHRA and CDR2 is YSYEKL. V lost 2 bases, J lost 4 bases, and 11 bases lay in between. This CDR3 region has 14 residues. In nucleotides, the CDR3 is TGCGCCAGCAGCCAACCGACAGCGCGCTATGGCTACACCTTC. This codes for CASSQPTARYGYTF.

The CDR3 DNA reads TGTGCCAGCAGCTGGTCGACTAGCGGCACGACCTCCTACGAGCAGTACTTC. This codes for CASSWSTSGTTSYEQYF. The chain recombines TRBV7-9 with TRBJ2-7; 9 bases align to TRBD2. Per germline, CDR1 SEHNR and CDR2 FQNEAQ (reference sequence). The J segment lost 0 bases and the V segment lost 4 bases, leaving 10 bases of the junction unmatched. This CDR3 has 17 amino acids.

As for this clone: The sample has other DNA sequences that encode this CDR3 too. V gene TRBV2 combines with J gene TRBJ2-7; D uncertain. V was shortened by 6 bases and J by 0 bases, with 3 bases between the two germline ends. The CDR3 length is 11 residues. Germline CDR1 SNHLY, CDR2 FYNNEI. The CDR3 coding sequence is TGTGCCAGCAGGAACTCCTACGAGCAGTACTTC. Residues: CASRNSYEQYF.

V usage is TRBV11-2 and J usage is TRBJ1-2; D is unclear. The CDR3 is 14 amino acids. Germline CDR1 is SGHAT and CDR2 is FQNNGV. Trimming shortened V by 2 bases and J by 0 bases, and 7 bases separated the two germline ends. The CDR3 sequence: CASSLTGPNYGYTF. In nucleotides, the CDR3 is TGTGCCAGCAGCTTAACCGGCCCTAACTATGGCTACACCTTC. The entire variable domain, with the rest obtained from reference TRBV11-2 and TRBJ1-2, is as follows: EAGVAQSPRYKIIEKRQSVAFWCNPISGHATLYWYQQILGQGPKLLIQFQNNGVVDDSQLPKDRFSAERLKGVDSTLKIQPAKLEDSAVYLCASSLTGPNYGYTFGSGTRLTVV.

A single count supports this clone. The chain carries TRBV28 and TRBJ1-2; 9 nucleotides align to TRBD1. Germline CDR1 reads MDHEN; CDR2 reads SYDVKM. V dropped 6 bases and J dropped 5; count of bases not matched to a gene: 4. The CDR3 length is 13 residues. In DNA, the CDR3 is TGTGCCAGCAGACGACAGGGGGGGTATGGCTACACCTTC. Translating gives CASRRQGGYGYTF.

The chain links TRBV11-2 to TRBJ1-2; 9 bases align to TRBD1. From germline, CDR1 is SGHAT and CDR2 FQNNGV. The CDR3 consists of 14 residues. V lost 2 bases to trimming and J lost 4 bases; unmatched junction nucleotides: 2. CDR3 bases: TGTGCCAGCAGCTTACAGGACAGGGGCTATGGCTACACCTTC. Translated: CASSLQDRGYGYTF.

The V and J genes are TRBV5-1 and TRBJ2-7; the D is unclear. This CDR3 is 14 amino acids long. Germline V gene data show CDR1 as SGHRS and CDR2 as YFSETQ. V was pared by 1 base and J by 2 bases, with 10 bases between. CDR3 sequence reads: CASSLRPEPYEQYF. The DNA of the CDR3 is TGCGCCAGCAGCTTGAGGCCTGAACCCTACGAGCAGTACTTC.